The subject of this entry is one T cell receptor (beta chain). The data stem from a study of technical replicates of blood from a few donors. TCRdb keeps only in-frame clones here, not all; method: immunoSEQ multiplex PCR. Among just under 85,000 clones listed, 85% to 95% were seen once. The CDR3 runs to 15 residues. V was pared by 0 bases and J by 5 bases, with 3 bases of the junction left unmatched. The V gene's germline CDR1 is MGHRA and CDR2 YSYEKL. Specimen: T cells isolated from PBMCs. This receptor was obtained from a human donor in good health. This chain links TRBV4-1 with TRBJ1-4; TRBD1 agrees at 7 bases. Here the CDR3 DNA reads TGCGCCAGCAGCCAAGAAGACAGGGACAATGAAAAACTGTTTTTT. This encodes CASSQEDRDNEKLFF.